This TCR beta chain was recovered during a study of cytomegalovirus exposure and HLA in healthy donors. Study observations and caveats: Rare TCR sequences dominated, though some public TCRs recurred in many donors.

This PCR relied on a set of 60 Vbeta primers and 13 Jbeta primers. The data were produced by immunoSEQ multiplex PCR, yet TCRdb's version contains in-frame clones alone and is incomplete. The sample holds roughly 77,000 clones, around 84% seen once. This CDR3 region has 14 residues. Looked up from germline, CDR1 is LNHDA and CDR2 is SQIVND (reference sequence). V lost 3 bases to trimming and J lost 5 bases; unmatched junction nucleotides: 4. As for this clone: The antigen is not known.

This chain links TRBV19 with TRBJ1-1; 9 bases agree with TRBD1. The sequenced material came from PBMCs. The receptor was isolated from a man between 40 and 49 years old in good health and CMV-seronegative. The CDR3 protein is CASSMTGGKTEAFF. In DNA, the CDR3 is TGTGCCAGTAGTATGACAGGGGGGAAGACTGAAGCTTTCTTT.